The source of this T cell receptor beta chain is a study of blood T cell repertoires in COVID-19. The overall study: COVID-19 samples collected from the United States, Italy and Spain covered acute and convalescent phases. The analysed material was cDNA or gDNA that came from T cells, B-cell-depleted T cells, or PBMCs.

The CDR3 has 18 residues. Germline CDR1 LNHDA, CDR2 SQIVND (reference sequence). Trimming cost V 1 base and J 2 bases, with 20 bases left between them. Authors' processing steps: Nucleated cell number was recorded as an estimate derived from reference gene primer amplification. Generated by immunoSEQ multiplex PCR, the TCRdb table keeps only in-frame clones and is missing some. That table gives V, J and clone size, and the DNA gave D and trimming. The profile shows 240,000 or so clones, approximately 85% of them singletons. This clonotype originated in a woman in her twenties or thirties with acute or convalescent COVID-19. This chain uses TRBV19 with TRBJ2-5; perhaps TRBD1 as D (5 bases). Sequencing input: peripheral blood. The chain's CDR3 is CASSIAILSRGGQETQYF. The CDR3 region has the DNA TGTGCCAGTAGTATAGCCATACTTTCTAGGGGTGGGCAAGAGACCCAGTACTTC.